This T cell receptor beta chain appears in the sequencing data of a study of vaccination and CD4 T cells after COVID-19. Overall study context: Median time from second vaccine dose to sampling was 72 days (14 to 241).

The Oncomine TCR Beta short-read assay generated sequence data from the DNA of cultured CD4+ T cells. TCRdb reanalysed the PCR reads using MiXCR and keeps one entry per CDR3 protein. Among approximately 15,000 distinct CDR3 sequences listed, approximately 60% were seen once. The treatment denotes: approximately nine-day PBMC culture with coronavirus spike peptide pools or control peptides (ViraFEST assay). Isolation of CD4+ T cells by negative selection took place after about 10 days of culture. As regards this clonotype: Its antigen is unknown.

Germline loops: CDR1 MNHEY, CDR2 SVGEGT. This CDR3 has 16 amino acids. With 6 bases removed from V and 1 base from J, the gap between germline ends came to 19 bases. Sequencing used CD4+ T cells from blood, cultured in vitro. The chain recombines TRBV6-2 or TRBV6-3 with TRBJ2-7; a possible D gene is TRBD1 (7 bases). This TCR was sampled from a human donor who had recovered from COVID-19. Here the CDR3 DNA reads TGTGCCAGCAGAGAAGAGACAGGGAGGCAATCCTACGAGCAGTACTTC. Translated, it gives CASREETGRQSYEQYF.